This T cell receptor (beta chain) is drawn from a study of T cell changes during pregnancy in multiple sclerosis. CDR1 and CDR2 from the germline V gene are MNHEY and SMNVEV (reference sequence). V shed 8 bases, J shed 7 bases, and the junction held 14 bases outside the gene matches. This CDR3 region has 15 residues. Here immunoSEQ multiplex PCR was the method, and the copy in TCRdb shows in-frame clones only, minus some. The sample records 32,000 or so clones, 89% being singletons. The chain recombines TRBV27 with TRBJ1-5; 7 bases align to TRBD1. This receptor was taken from a female donor with multiple sclerosis, enrolled in a pregnancy study. Sequenced here: CD8+ T cells from peripheral blood mononuclear cells, sampled in the second trimester of pregnancy. The CDR3 sequence is CASGQDREEWQPQHF. The CDR3 coding sequence is TGTGCCAGCGGTCAAGACAGGGAGGAATGGCAGCCCCAGCATTTT.